The rows below give T cell receptor beta chains drawn from one sample of a study of blood T cell repertoires in COVID-19. The data were produced by immunoSEQ multiplex PCR, yet TCRdb's version contains in-frame clones alone and is incomplete. The data contain more than 300,000 clones, about 93% of them singletons. Sequences were obtained from peripheral blood. The receptors were gathered from a woman aged 18-29 years who had recovered from COVID-19. CDR3s include the opening cysteine and the closing phenylalanine or tryptophan. The D gene is left open where the match is weak. Not every row has a clone size; where given, it reads once, few, many or a size class.

CDR3 | DNA | D | size | J | V
CASSFGDRGRYNEQFF | TGTGCCAGCAGTTTTGGGGACAGGGGGCGTTACAATGAGCAGTTCTTC | TRBD1 | - | TRBJ2-1 | TRBV28
CASSLEVGENIQYF | TGTGCCAGCAGCTTAGAAGTTGGAGAAAACATTCAGTACTTC | - | - | TRBJ2-4 | TRBV7-2
CAISGPVYNEQFF | TGTGCCATCAGTGGGCCAGTCTACAATGAGCAGTTCTTC | - | once | TRBJ2-1 | TRBV10-3
CATSDLVAGKNNEQFF | TGTGCCACCAGTGATTTGGTGGCGGGAAAAAACAATGAGCAGTTCTTC | - | - | TRBJ2-1 | TRBV24-1
CASSSLGRGYGYNEQFF | TGTGCCAGCAGCTCTCTCGGCCGTGGGTACGGGTACAATGAGCAGTTCTTC | - | - | TRBJ2-1 | TRBV21-1
CASSLRGSDGGGTQYF | TGTGCCAGCAGCCTCCGCGGGAGCGACGGTGGGGGGACCCAGTACTTC | TRBD2 | few | TRBJ2-5 | TRBV5-4
CASSLVAGVRTEAFF | TGCGCCAGCAGCTTGGTAGCCGGGGTGAGGACTGAAGCTTTCTTT | - | - | TRBJ1-1 | TRBV5-1
CASSQVQGTEAFF | TGCGCCAGCAGCCAAGTGCAGGGCACTGAAGCTTTCTTT | - | - | TRBJ1-1 | TRBV4-1
CARVWTGLDYGYTF | TGTGCCAGGGTTTGGACAGGGCTCGACTATGGCTACACCTTC | - | once | TRBJ1-2 | TRBV21-1
CASSLGLAGSPAETQYF | TGCGCCAGCAGCCTTGGACTAGCGGGATCCCCCGCAGAGACCCAGTACTTC | TRBD2 | once | TRBJ2-5 | TRBV5-1
CSASSREQFF | TGCAGTGCTAGTTCTCGTGAGCAGTTCTTC | - | - | TRBJ2-1 | TRBV20-1
CASSYLPGGLLAGGDTQYF | TGTGCCAGCAGTTACCTGCCTGGGGGTTTACTAGCGGGAGGGGATACGCAGTATTTT | TRBD2 | - | TRBJ2-3 | TRBV6-2/TRBV6-3
CATSRETGPDEQFF | TGTGCCACCAGCAGAGAGACAGGGCCCGATGAGCAGTTCTTC | TRBD1 | - | TRBJ2-1 | TRBV15
CASSTGTPGANVLTF | TGTGCCAGCAGTACAGGAACCCCTGGGGCCAACGTCCTGACTTTC | - | - | TRBJ2-6 | TRBV2
CASSPRTSVHNEQFF | TGTGCCAGCAGTCCAAGGACTAGCGTACACAATGAGCAGTTCTTC | TRBD2 | once | TRBJ2-1 | TRBV6-5
CATRDRGLPGNTIYF | TGCGCCACCCGGGACAGGGGGCTACCTGGAAACACCATATATTTT | TRBD1 | - | TRBJ1-3 | TRBV10-1
CASSLLGGYTF | TGTGCCAGCAGCTTGTTGGGCGGCTACACCTTC | - | - | TRBJ1-2 | TRBV5-4
CASSPNYNEQFF | TGTGCCAGCAGTCCAAACTACAATGAGCAGTTCTTC | - | - | TRBJ2-1 | TRBV12-3/TRBV12-4
CASSPSPAGYTGELFF | TGTGCCAGCAGCCCAAGCCCCGCAGGGTACACCGGGGAGCTGTTTTTT | - | - | TRBJ2-2 | TRBV7-7
CASSQSGTSGRNEQFF | TGTGCCAGCAGCCAAAGTGGGACTAGCGGGAGGAATGAGCAGTTCTTC | TRBD2 | - | TRBJ2-1 | TRBV9
CASSMDTLYNEQFF | TGTGCCAGTAGTATGGACACTTTATACAATGAGCAGTTCTTC | - | - | TRBJ2-1 | TRBV19
CASSISPGNNSPLHF | TGTGCCAGTAGTATTTCTCCAGGAAACAATTCACCCCTCCACTTT | - | - | TRBJ1-6 | TRBV19
CAWNGRTGGADTQYF | TGTGCCTGGAATGGTCGGACAGGGGGGGCAGATACGCAGTATTTT | TRBD1 | - | TRBJ2-3 | TRBV30
CASSFGVTQYF | TGTGCCAGCAGTTTCGGAGTCACGCAGTATTTT | - | - | TRBJ2-3 | TRBV27
CASSFERITGGADYGYTF | TGTGCCAGCAGCTTCGAGAGGATTACAGGGGGCGCTGACTATGGCTACACCTTC | TRBD1 | once | TRBJ1-2 | TRBV7-9
CASSPWGDYNEQFF | TGTGCCAGCAGCCCGTGGGGGGATTACAATGAGCAGTTCTTC | - | - | TRBJ2-1 | TRBV7-2
CASSRPVGGEQFF | TGTGCCAGCAGCCGCCCGGTGGGCGGGGAGCAGTTCTTC | - | - | TRBJ2-1 | TRBV14
CASSLGPQSSGRANEQFF | TGCGCCAGCAGCTTGGGGCCCCAATCTAGCGGGAGGGCGAATGAGCAGTTCTTC | TRBD2 | - | TRBJ2-1 | TRBV5-1
CAIGRRTEAFF | TGTGCCATCGGTCGCAGGACTGAAGCTTTCTTT | - | - | TRBJ1-1 | TRBV10-3